The clone carrying this T cell receptor (beta chain) was found once. Sequencing used immunoSEQ multiplex PCR; TCRdb keeps in-frame clones, though not all of them. The sample consists of a few hundred thousand clones, approximately 85% of them appearing once. Germline CDR1 SNHLY, CDR2 FYNNEI. V shed 6 bases, J shed 15 bases, and the junction held 13 bases outside the gene matches. The CDR3 spans 13 residues. The data were taken from a study of blood T cell repertoires in COVID-19. About the research overall: Acute and convalescent COVID-19 specimens originated in the United States, Italy and Spain. From T cells, B-cell-depleted T cells, or PBMCs came the material, which was cDNA or gDNA.

The chain links TRBV2 to TRBJ2-1, with TRBD2 matching 8 bases. What was sequenced was peripheral blood. The receptor's source is a woman in her 30s with acute or convalescent COVID-19. The CDR3 region has the DNA TGTGCCAGCAGGGACACCCGGGGGGGAGAGATGTTCTTC. Encoded protein: CASRDTRGGEMFF.